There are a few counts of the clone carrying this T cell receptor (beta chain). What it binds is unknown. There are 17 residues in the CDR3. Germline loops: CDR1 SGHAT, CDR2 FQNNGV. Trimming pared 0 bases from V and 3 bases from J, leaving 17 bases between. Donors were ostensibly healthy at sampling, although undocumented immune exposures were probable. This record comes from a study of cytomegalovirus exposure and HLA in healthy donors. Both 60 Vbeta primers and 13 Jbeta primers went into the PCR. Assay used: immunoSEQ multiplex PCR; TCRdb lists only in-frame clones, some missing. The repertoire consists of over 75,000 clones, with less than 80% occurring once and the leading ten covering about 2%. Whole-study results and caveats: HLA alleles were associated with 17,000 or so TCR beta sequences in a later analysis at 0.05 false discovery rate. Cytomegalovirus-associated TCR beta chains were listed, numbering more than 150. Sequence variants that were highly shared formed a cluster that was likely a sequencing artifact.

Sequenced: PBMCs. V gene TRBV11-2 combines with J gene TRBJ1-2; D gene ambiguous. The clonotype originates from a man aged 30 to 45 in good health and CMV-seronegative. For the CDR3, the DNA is TGTGCCAGCAGCTTAGATTTAGCGGCGAGGGCCTACTATGGCTACACCTTC. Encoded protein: CASSLDLAARAYYGYTF.